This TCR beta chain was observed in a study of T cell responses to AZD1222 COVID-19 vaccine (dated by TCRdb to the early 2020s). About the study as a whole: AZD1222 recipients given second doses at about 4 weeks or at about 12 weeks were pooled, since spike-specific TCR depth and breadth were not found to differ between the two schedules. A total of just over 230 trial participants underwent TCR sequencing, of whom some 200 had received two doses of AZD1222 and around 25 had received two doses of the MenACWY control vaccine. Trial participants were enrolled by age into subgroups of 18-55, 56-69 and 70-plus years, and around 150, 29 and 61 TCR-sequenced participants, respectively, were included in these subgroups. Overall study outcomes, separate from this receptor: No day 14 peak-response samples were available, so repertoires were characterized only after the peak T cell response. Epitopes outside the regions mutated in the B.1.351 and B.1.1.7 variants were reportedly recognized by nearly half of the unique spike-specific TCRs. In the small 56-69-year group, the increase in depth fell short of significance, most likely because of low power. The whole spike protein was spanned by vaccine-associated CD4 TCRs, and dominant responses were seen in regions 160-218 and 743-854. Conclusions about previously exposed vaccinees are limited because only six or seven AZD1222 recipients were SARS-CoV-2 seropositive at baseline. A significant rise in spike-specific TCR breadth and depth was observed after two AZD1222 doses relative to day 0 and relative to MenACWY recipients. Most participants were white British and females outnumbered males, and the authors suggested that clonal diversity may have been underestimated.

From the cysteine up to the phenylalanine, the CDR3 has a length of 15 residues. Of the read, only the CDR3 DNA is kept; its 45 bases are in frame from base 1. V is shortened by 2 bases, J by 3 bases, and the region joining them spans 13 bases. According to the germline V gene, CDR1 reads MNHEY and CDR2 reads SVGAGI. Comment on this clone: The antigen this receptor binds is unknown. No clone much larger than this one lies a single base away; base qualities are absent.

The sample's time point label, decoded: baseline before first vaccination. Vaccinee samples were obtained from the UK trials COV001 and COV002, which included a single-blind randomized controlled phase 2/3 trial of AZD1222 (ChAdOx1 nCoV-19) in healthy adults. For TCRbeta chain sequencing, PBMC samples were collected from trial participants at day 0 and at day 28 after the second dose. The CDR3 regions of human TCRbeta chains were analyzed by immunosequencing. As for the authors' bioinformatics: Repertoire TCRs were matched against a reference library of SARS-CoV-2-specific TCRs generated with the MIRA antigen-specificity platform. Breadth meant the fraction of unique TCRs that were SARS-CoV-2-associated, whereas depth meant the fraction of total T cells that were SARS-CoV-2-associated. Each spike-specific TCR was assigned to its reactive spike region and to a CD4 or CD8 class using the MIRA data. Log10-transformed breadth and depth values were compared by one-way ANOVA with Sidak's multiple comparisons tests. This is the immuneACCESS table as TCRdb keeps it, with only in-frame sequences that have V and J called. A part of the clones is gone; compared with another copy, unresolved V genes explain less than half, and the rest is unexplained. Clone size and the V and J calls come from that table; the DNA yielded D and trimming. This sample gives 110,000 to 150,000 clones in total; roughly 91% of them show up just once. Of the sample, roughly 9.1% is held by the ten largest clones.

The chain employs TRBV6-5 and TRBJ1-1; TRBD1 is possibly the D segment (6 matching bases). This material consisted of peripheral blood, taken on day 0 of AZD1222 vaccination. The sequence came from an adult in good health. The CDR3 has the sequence CASSYKTGSDTEAFF. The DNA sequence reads TGTGCCAGCAGTTACAAAACAGGGAGCGACACTGAAGCTTTCTTT.